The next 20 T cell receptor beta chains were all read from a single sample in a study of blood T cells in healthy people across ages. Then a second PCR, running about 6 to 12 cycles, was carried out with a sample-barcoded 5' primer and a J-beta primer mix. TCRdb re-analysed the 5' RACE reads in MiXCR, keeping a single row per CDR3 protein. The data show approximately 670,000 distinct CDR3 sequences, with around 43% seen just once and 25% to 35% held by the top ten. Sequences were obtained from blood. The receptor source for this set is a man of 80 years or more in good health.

The CDR3 loop is CATSDPLKQATGELFF. CDR3 DNA: TGTGCCACCAGTGATCCCCTTAAACAGGCTACCGGGGAGCTGTTTTTT. This rearrangement joins TRBV24-1 to TRBJ2-2, with a weak D call TRBD1 (5 bases). The germline V gene encodes CDR1 KGHDR and CDR2 SFDVKD. V was cut by 3 bases and J by 5 bases, with 15 bases left in between. CDR3 length equals 16 residues.

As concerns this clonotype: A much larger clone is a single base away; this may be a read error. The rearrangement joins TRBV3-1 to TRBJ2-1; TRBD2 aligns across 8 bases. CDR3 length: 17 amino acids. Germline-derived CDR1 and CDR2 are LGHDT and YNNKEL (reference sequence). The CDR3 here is CAGSQSQRRGADDEQFF. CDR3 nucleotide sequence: TGTGCCGGCAGCCAATCTCAAAGGCGGGGGGCCGACGATGAGCAGTTCTTC.

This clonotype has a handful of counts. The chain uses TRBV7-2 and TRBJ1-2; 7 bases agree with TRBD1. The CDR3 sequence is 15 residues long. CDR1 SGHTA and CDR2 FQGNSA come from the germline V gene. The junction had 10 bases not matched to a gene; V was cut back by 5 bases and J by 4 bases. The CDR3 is CASSPGTEPAYGYTF. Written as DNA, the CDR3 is TGTGCCAGCAGCCCGGGGACAGAGCCCGCCTATGGCTACACCTTC.

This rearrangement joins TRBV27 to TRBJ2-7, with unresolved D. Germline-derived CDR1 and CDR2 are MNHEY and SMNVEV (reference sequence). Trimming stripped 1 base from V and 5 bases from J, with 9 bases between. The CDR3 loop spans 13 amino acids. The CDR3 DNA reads TGTGCCAGCAGTTTATTCTCGTCTGACGAGCAGTACTTC. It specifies CASSLFSSDEQYF.

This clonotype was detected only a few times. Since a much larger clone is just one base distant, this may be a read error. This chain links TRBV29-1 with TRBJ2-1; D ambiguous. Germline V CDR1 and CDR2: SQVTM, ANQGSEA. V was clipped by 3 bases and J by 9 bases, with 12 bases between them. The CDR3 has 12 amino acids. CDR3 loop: CSVDGLHSEQFF. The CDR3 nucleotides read TGCAGCGTTGATGGGTTGCACAGTGAGCAGTTCTTC.

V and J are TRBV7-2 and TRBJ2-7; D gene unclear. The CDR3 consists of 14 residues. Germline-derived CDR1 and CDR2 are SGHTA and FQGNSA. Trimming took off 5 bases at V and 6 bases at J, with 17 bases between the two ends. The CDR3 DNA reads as TGTGCCAGCAGCCCGAACCTACAGAGAATCGAGCAGTACTTC. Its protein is CASSPNLQRIEQYF.

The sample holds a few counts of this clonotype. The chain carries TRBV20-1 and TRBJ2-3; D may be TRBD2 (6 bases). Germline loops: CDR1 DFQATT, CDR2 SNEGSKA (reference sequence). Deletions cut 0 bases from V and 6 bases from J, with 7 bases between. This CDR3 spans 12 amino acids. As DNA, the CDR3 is TGCAGTGCTAGAGATAGCGGTGATACGCAGTATTTT. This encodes CSARDSGDTQYF.

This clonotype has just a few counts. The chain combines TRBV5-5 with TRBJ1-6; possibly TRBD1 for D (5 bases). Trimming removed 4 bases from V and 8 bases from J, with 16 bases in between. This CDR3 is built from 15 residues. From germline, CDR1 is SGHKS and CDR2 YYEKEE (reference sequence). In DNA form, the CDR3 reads TGTGCCAGCAGCCCGAGGCAGGGCTGGGATTCACCCCTCCACTTT. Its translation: CASSPRQGWDSPLHF.

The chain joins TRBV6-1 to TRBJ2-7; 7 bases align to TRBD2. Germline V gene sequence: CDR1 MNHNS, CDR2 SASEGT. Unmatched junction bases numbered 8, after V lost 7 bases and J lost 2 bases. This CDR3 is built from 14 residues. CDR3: CASNPAGEAYEQYF. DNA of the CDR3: TGTGCCAGCAACCCCGCGGGGGAGGCCTACGAGCAGTACTTC.

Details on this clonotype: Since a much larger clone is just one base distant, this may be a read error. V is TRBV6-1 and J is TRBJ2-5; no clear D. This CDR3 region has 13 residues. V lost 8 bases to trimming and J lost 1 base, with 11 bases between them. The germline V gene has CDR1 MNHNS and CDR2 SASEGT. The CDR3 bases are TGTGCCAGCGGTCCAACAGCCCAAGAGACCCAGTACTTC. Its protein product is CASGPTAQETQYF.

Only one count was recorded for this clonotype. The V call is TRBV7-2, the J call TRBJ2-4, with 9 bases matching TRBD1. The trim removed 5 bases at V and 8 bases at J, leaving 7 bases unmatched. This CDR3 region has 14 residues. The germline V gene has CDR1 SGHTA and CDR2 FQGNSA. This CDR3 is CASSQDRGAYIQYF. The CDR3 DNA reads TGTGCCAGCAGCCAGGACAGGGGAGCATACATTCAGTACTTC.

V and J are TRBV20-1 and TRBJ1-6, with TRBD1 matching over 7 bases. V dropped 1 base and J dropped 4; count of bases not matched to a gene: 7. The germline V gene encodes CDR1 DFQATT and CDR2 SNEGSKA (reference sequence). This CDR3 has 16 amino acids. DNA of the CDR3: TGCAGTGCTAGAGCAGGGACAGCCGTGTATAATTCACCCCTCCACTTT. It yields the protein CSARAGTAVYNSPLHF.

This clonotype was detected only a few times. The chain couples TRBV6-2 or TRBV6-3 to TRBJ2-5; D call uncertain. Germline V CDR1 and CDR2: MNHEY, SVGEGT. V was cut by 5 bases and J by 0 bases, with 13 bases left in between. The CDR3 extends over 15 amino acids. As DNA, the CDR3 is TGTGCCAGCAGTACCCCCTCACCGTACCAAGAGACCCAGTACTTC. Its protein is CASSTPSPYQETQYF.

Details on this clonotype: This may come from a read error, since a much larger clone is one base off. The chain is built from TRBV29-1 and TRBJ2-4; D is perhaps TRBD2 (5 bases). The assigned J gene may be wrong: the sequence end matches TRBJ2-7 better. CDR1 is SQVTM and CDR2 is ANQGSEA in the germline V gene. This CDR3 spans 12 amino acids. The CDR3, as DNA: TGCAGCGTTGATTGGGAGATGGGCGAGCAGTACTTC. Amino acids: CSVDWEMGEQYF.

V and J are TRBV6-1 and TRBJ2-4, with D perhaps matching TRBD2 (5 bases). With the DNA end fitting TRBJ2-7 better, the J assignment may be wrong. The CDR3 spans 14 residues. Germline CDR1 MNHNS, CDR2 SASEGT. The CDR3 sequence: CASSDRADPYEQYF. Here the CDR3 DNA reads TGTGCCAGCAGTGACAGAGCGGACCCATACGAGCAGTACTTC.

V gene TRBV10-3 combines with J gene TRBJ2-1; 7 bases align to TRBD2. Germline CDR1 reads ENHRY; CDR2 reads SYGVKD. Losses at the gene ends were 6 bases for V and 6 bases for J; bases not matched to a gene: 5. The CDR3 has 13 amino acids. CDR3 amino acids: CAIRGEGRNEQFF. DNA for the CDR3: TGTGCCATCAGGGGGGAGGGTCGCAATGAGCAGTTCTTC.

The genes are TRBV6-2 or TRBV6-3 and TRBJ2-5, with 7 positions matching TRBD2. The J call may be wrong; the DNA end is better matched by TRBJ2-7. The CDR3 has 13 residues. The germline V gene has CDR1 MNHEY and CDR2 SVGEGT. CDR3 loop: CASKRLANYEQYF. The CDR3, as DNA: TGTGCCAGCAAAAGACTAGCTAACTACGAGCAGTACTTC.

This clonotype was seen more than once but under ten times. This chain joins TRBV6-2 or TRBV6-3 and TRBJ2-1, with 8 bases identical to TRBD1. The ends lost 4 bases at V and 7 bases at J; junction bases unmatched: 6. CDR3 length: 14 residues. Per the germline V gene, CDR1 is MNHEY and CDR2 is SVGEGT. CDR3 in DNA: TGTGCCAGCAGTTCTCAGGGGGCGAGGAATGAGCAGTTCTTC. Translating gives CASSSQGARNEQFF.

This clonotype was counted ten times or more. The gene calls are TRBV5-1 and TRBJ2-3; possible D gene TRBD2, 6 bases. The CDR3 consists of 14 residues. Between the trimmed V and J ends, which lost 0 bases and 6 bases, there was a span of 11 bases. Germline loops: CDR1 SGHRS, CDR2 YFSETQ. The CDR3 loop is CASSLDGRFDTQYF. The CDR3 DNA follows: TGCGCCAGCAGCTTGGATGGGAGGTTCGATACGCAGTATTTT.

The CDR3 here is CASGRTGSYTQYF. CDR3 sequence (DNA): TGTGCCAGCGGGCGGACAGGGAGTTATACGCAGTATTTT. The chain recombines TRBV27 with TRBJ2-3; TRBD1 matches at 8 bases. V dropped 8 bases and J dropped 7; count of bases not matched to a gene: 8. CDR1 and CDR2 from the germline V gene are MNHEY and SMNVEV (reference sequence). The CDR3 has 13 residues.